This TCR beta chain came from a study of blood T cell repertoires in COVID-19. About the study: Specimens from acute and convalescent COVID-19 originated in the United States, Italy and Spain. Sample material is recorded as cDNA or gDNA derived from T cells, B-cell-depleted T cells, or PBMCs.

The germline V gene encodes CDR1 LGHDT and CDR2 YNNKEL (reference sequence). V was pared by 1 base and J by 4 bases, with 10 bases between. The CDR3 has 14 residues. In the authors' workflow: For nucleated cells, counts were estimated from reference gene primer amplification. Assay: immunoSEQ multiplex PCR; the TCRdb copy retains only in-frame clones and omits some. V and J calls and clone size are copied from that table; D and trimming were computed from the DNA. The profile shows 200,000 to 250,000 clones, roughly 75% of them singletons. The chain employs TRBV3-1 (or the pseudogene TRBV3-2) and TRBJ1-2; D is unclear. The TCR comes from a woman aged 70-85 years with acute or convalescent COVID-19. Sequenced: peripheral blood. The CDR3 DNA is TGTGCCAGCAGCCAAGTAGGAGCGCTCTATGGCTACACCTTC. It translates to CASSQVGALYGYTF.